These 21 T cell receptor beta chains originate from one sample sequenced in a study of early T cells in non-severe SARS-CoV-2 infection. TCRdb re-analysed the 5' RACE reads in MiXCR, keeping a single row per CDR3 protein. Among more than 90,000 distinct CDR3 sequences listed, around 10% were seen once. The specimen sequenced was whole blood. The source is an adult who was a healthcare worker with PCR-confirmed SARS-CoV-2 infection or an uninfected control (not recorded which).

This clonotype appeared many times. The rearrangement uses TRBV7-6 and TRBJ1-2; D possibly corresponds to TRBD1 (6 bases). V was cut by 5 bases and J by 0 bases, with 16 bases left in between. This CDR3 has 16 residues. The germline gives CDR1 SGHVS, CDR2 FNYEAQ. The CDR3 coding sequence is TGTGCCAGCAGCCTATCTACGGGGGCCCCTAACTATGGCTACACCTTC. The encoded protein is CASSLSTGAPNYGYTF.

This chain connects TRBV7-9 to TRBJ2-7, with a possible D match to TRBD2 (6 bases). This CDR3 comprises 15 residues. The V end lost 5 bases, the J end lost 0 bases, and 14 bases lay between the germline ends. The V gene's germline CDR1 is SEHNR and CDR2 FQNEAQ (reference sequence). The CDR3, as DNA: TGTGCCAGCAGCGCCCTCGGGCGGGACTCCTACGAGCAGTACTTC. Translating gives CASSALGRDSYEQYF.

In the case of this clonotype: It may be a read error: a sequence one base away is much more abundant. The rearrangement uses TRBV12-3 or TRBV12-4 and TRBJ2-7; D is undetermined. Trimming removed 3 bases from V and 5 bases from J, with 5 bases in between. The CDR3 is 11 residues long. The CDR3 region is CASSLGHEQYF. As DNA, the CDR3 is TGTGCCAGCAGTTTGGGTCACGAGCAGTACTTC.

The CDR3 sequence: CASSLVLAGGPHEQYF. The CDR3 DNA sequence: TGTGCCAGCAGCTTAGTACTAGCGGGGGGGCCCCACGAGCAGTACTTC. The gene calls are TRBV7-6 and TRBJ2-7; 13 nucleotides agree with TRBD2. Unmatched junction bases numbered 5, after V lost 1 base and J lost 5 bases. This CDR3 contains 16 residues. Germline CDR1 and CDR2: SGHVS and FNYEAQ.

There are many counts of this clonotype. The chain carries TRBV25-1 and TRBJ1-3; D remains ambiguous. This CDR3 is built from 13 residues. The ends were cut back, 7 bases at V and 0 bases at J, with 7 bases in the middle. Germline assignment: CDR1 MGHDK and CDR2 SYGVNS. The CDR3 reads CASTTVSGNTIYF. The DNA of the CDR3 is TGTGCCAGCACGACCGTCTCTGGAAACACCATATATTTT.

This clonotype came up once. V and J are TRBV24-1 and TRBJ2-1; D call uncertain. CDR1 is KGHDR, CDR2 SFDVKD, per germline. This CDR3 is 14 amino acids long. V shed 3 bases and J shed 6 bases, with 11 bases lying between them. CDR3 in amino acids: CATSDPVPGNEQFF. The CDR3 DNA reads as TGTGCCACCAGTGATCCCGTCCCGGGCAATGAGCAGTTCTTC.

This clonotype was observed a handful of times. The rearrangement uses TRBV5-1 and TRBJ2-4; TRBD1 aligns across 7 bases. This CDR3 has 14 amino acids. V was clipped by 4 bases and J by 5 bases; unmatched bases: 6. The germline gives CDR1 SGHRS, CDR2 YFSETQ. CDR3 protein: CASSARQGENIQYF. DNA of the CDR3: TGCGCCAGCAGCGCGAGACAGGGAGAAAACATTCAGTACTTC.

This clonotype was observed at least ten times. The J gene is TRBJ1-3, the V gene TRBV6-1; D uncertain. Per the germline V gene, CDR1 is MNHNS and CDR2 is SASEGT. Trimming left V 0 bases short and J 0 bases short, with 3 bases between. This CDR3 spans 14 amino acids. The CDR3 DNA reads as TGTGCCAGCAGTGAAGCCTTCTCTGGAAACACCATATATTTT. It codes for CASSEAFSGNTIYF.

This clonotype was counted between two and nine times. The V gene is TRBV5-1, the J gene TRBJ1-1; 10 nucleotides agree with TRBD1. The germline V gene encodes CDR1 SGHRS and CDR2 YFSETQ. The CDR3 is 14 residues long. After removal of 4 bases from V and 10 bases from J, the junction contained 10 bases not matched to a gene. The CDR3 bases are TGCGCCAGCAGCGCGGGACAGGGGACTCTCGGAGCTTTCTTT. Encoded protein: CASSAGQGTLGAFF. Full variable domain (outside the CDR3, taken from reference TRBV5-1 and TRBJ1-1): KAGVTQTPRYLIKTRGQQVTLSCSPISGHRSVSWYQQTPGQGLQFLFEYFSETQRNKGNFPGRFSGRQFSNSRSEMNVSTLELGDSALYLCASSAGQGTLGAFFGQGTRLTVV.

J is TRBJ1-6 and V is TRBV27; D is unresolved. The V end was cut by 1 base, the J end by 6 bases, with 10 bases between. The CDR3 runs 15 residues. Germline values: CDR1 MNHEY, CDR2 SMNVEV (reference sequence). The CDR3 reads CASSLLQSLNSPLHF. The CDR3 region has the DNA TGTGCCAGCAGTTTATTACAGAGCCTTAATTCACCCCTCCACTTT.

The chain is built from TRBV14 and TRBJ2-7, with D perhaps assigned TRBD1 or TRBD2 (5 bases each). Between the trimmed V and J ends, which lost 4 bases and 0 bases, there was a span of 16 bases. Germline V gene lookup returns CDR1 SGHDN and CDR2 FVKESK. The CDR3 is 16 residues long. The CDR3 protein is CASSPGGHTYSYEQYF. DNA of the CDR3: TGTGCCAGCAGCCCCGGAGGACACACATACTCCTACGAGCAGTACTTC.

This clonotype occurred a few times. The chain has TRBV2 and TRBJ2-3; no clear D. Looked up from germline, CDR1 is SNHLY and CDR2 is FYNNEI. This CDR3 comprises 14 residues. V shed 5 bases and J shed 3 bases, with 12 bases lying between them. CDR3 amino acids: CASSYGLGTDTQYF. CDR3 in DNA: TGTGCCAGCAGTTATGGCTTAGGGACAGATACGCAGTATTTT.

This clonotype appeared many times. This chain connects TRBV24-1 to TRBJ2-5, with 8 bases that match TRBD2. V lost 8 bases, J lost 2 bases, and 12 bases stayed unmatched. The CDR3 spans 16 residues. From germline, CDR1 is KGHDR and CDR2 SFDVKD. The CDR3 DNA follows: TGTGCCACCACCTCGGGACTAGTGGGAGAGCAAGAGACCCAGTACTTC. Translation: CATTSGLVGEQETQYF.

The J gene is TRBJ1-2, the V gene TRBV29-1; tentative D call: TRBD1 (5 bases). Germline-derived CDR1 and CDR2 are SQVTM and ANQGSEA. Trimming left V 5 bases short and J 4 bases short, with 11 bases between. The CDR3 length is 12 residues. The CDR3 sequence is CSVLTGGYGYTF. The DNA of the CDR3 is TGCAGCGTTCTTACGGGGGGCTATGGCTACACCTTC.

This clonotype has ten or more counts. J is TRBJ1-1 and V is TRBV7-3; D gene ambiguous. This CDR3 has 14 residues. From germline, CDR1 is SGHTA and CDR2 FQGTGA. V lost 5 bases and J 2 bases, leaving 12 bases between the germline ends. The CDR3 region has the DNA TGTGCCAGCAGCCCCGGGCCATACAACACTGAAGCTTTCTTT. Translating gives CASSPGPYNTEAFF.

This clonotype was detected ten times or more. CDR3 in DNA: TGTGCCAGCTCACCACCTGGGGCAGGGGACACTGAAGCTTTCTTT. Its protein is CASSPPGAGDTEAFF. This chain joins TRBV18 and TRBJ1-1; possible D gene TRBD1, 6 bases. With 0 bases removed from V and 3 bases from J, the gap between germline ends came to 11 bases. CDR1 and CDR2 (germline): KGHSH, LQKENI. The CDR3 has 15 amino acids.

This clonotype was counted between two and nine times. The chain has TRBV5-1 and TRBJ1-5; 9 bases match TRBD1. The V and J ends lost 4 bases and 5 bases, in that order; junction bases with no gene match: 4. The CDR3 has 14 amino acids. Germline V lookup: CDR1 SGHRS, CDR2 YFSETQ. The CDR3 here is CASSPGDRDQPQHF. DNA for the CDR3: TGCGCCAGCAGCCCGGGGGACAGGGATCAGCCCCAGCATTTT.

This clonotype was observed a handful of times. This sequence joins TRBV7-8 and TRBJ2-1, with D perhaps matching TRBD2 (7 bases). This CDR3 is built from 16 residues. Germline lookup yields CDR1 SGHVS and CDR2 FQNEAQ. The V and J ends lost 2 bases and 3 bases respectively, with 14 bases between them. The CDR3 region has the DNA TGTGCCAGCAGCTTATCTCGGGGGGCCGTCTACAATGAGCAGTTCTTC. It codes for CASSLSRGAVYNEQFF.

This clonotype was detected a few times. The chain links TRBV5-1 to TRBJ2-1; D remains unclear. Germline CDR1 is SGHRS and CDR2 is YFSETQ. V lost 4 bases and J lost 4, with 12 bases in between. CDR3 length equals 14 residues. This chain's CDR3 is CASSVQARYNEQFF. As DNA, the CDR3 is TGCGCCAGCAGCGTACAAGCTAGGTACAATGAGCAGTTCTTC.

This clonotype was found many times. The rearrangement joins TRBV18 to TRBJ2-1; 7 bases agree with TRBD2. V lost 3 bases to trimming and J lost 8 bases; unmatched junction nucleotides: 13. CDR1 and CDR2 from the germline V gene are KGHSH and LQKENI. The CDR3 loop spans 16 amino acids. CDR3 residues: CASSPSAGRSTDEQFF. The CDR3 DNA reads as TGTGCCAGCTCACCTTCAGCGGGGCGTAGTACCGATGAGCAGTTCTTC.

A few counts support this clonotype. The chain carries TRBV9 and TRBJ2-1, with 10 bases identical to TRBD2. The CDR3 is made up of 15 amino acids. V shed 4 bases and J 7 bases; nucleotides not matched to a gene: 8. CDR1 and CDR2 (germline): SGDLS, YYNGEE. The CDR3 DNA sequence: TGTGCCAGCAGCCCCCGCAGCGGGGGGGCAAATGAGCAGTTCTTC. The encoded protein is CASSPRSGGANEQFF. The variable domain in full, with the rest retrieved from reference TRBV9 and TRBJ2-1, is DSGVTQTPKHLITATGQRVTLRCSPRSGDLSVYWYQQSLDQGLQFLIQYYNGEERAKGNILERFSAQQFPDLHSELNLSSLELGDSALYFCASSPRSGGANEQFFGPGTRLTVL.